The clone carrying this TCR beta chain was counted ten times or more. Its antigen remains unknown. The data derive from a study of T cell repertoires in cytomegalovirus infection. Study summary: From public TCR beta signatures came an indication of both CMV infection and matching HLA type. General study results and limits: In two of eight donors, the top clonotype was HLA-C-restricted CMV-specific.

MiXCR, applied by TCRdb to the reads, yields one record per CDR3 protein. The data show around 630,000 distinct CDR3 sequences, 24% seen once. V lost 2 bases and J lost 6, with 17 bases in between. The CDR3 spans 16 residues. CDR1 is MNHNS, CDR2 SASEGT, per germline. The V gene is TRBV6-1, the J gene TRBJ2-1, with a weak D call TRBD1 (6 bases). Sequenced material: CD8+ T cells from PBMCs. The TCR was taken from a human donor in good health (CMV status not recorded). Some clones in this sample may be carry-over from other donors' samples. The chain's CDR3 is CASSEFVAQGLNEQFF. CDR3 coding DNA: TGTGCCAGCAGTGAATTTGTTGCTCAGGGGCTCAATGAGCAGTTCTTC.